This TCR beta chain was recovered during a study of cytomegalovirus exposure and HLA in healthy donors. Study-level findings and limits: CMV antigen specificity of three CMV-associated chains was confirmed in vitro.

CDR3 size: 13 residues. The germline gives CDR1 SNHLY, CDR2 FYNNEI. V lost 4 bases, J lost 5 bases, and 10 bases lay in between. On this clone itself: The antigen is not known.

The data were produced by immunoSEQ multiplex PCR, yet TCRdb's version contains in-frame clones alone and is incomplete. Here the sample spans 300,000 to 450,000 clones, 86% being singletons. V usage is TRBV2 and J usage is TRBJ2-3, with D hard to call. Source material: PBMCs. This TCR came from a young woman in good health and CMV-seronegative. CDR3 sequence: CASSVERGDTQYF. CDR3 in DNA: TGTGCCAGCAGTGTGGAGCGAGGAGATACGCAGTATTTT.